Detailed here is one T cell receptor (beta chain). Its antigen is as yet unknown. At one boundary the junction diverges from the germline segment, which might be a read error. Time point here: persistent/refractory GD, antithyroid drugs over 5 years with positive TRAb. Preparation of the TCR library used RNA extracted from PBMCs. This specimen belongs to a study of regulatory T cells in long-lasting Graves disease. Study outcomes and limitations: Those with persistent disease had in common more public clonotypes (roughly 3,000) than new patients (approximately 970).

TCR beta libraries were built with iRepertoire HTBI primers and Arm-PCR of CDR3 regions. TCRdb passed the multiplex PCR reads through MiXCR, listing each CDR3 protein once. The sample holds around 460,000 distinct CDR3 sequences, roughly 21% seen once. The receptor was isolated from a female donor with Graves disease. The specimen was peripheral blood mononuclear cells (PBMCs), collected when the disease was refractory, from a patient treated with antithyroid drugs.

In DNA, the CDR3 is TGTGCCAGCAACCAATCAGCGGGGCCGAGGGAGACCCAGTACTTC. Translation gives CASNQSAGPRETQYF. The J gene is TRBJ2-5, the V gene TRBV3-1; 7 bases agree with TRBD2. There are 15 residues in the CDR3. CDR1 and CDR2 from the germline V gene are LGHDT and YNNKEL (reference sequence).